This T cell receptor (beta chain) is drawn from a study of technical replicates of blood from a handful of donors. The data were produced by immunoSEQ multiplex PCR, yet TCRdb's version contains in-frame clones alone and is incomplete. The sample consists of about 75,000 clones, 90% to 95% of them appearing once. Germline CDR1 and CDR2: WSHSY and SAAADI. The CDR3 has 14 residues. The J segment lost 9 bases and the V segment lost 4 bases, leaving 4 bases of the junction unmatched. Sequencing used T cells isolated from PBMCs. This TCR was recovered from a human donor in good health. Some clones in this sample may be carry-over from other donors' samples. The chain uses TRBV10-2 and TRBJ2-1, with 12 bases fitting TRBD2. This CDR3 reads CASSGGLAGSEQFF. CDR3 bases: TGCGCCAGCAGTGGGGGACTAGCGGGCTCTGAGCAGTTCTTC.